The 15 T cell receptor beta chains in this list originate from one sample, sequenced in a study of liver allograft versus peripheral blood T cells. Study overall: Comparing T cell receptor repertoires in transplanted livers with those in recipients' peripheral blood was part of the design.

TCRdb processed the reads anew with MiXCR; each CDR3 protein has one entry. This table holds under 2,000 distinct CDR3 sequences, roughly 15% found once. These receptors all come from a human patient who had a liver transplant. Some T cells may have come from the graft donor.

In this sample, this clonotype is large. This chain joins TRBV19 and TRBJ1-2; TRBD1 is a possible D gene (5 bases). Germline CDR1 and CDR2: LNHDA and SQIVND (reference sequence). V dropped 5 bases and J dropped 4 bases, with 14 bases sitting between them. This CDR3 spans 14 amino acids. CDR3 sequence reads: CASSVAGTLYGYTF. The CDR3 DNA sequence: TGTGCCAGTAGTGTCGCCGGGACCCTCTATGGCTACACCTTC.

By share, this clonotype counts as medium-sized. The chain is built from TRBV5-6 and TRBJ2-7; D possibly corresponds to TRBD1 (6 bases). Trimming pared 4 bases from V and 1 base from J, leaving 21 bases between. The CDR3 is 17 residues long. CDR1 SGHDT and CDR2 YYEEEE come from the germline V gene. The CDR3 protein is CASSLRQEPYRSYEQYF. CDR3 nucleotide sequence: TGTGCCAGCAGCCTTAGACAGGAACCTTACCGTTCCTACGAGCAGTACTTC.

This clonotype was picked up a small number of times. The chain uses TRBV11-2 and TRBJ1-2; the D gene is possibly TRBD1 (6 bases). The CDR3 sequence is 15 residues long. CDR1 and CDR2 from the germline V gene are SGHAT and FQNNGV. V was trimmed by 0 bases and J by 5 bases, leaving 13 bases between them. The CDR3 coding sequence is TGTGCCAGCAGCTTAGAGCGCGGGACAATATATGGCTACACCTTC. It specifies CASSLERGTIYGYTF. The full variable domain, completed using reference TRBV11-2 and TRBJ1-2, is EAGVAQSPRYKIIEKRQSVAFWCNPISGHATLYWYQQILGQGPKLLIQFQNNGVVDDSQLPKDRFSAERLKGVDSTLKIQPAKLEDSAVYLCASSLERGTIYGYTFGSGTRLTVV.

By share, this clonotype counts as large. The J gene is TRBJ1-5, the V gene TRBV6-2 or TRBV6-3; 7 bases agree with TRBD1. The J segment lost 3 bases and the V segment lost 2 bases, leaving 4 bases of the junction unmatched. CDR3 size: 15 residues. Germline V gives CDR1 MNHEY, CDR2 SVGEGT. As DNA, the CDR3 is TGTGCCAGCAGTTACGTCGGGACAGACAATCAGCCCCAGCATTTT. This gives the protein CASSYVGTDNQPQHF.

Sample share makes this clonotype medium-sized. This rearrangement joins TRBV28 to TRBJ2-2; no firm D call. This CDR3 comprises 14 residues. Trimming removed 8 bases at V and 1 base at J, with 11 bases between. In germline, CDR1 is MDHEN, CDR2 SYDVKM. The CDR3, as DNA: TGTGCCAGCGAAAACGGGCGGAACACCGGGGAGCTGTTTTTT. It translates to CASENGRNTGELFF. The full variable domain, with the rest looked up from reference TRBV28 and TRBJ2-2, is DVKVTQSSRYLVKRTGEKVFLECVQDMDHENMFWYRQDPGLGLRLIYFSYDVKMKEKGDIPEGYSVSREKKERFSLILESASTNQTSMYLCASENGRNTGELFFGEGSRLTVL.

The rearrangement joins TRBV6-5 to TRBJ2-5; 16 positions agree with TRBD2. The CDR3 spans 18 residues. Germline V CDR1 and CDR2: MNHEY, SVGAGI. V shed 4 bases, J shed 7 bases, and the junction held 12 bases outside the gene matches. The CDR3 bases are TGTGCCAGCAGTTTCTTACCGGGACTAGCGGGGGGGCGAGGGACCCAGTACTTC. This gives the protein CASSFLPGLAGGRGTQYF.

This clonotype counts as large (0.1 to 1%). The genes are TRBV28 and TRBJ1-2; the D is unclear. Trimming took 8 bases from V and 4 from J, leaving 8 bases between them. CDR1 is MDHEN and CDR2 is SYDVKM in the germline V gene. The length of the CDR3 is 11 residues. This chain's CDR3 is CASHRGYGYTF. CDR3 nucleotide sequence: TGTGCCAGCCACCGGGGCTATGGCTACACCTTC.

V and J are TRBV3-1 and TRBJ1-5; TRBD1 matches 9 bases. The germline V gene encodes CDR1 LGHDT and CDR2 YNNKEL (reference sequence). With V trimmed by 6 bases and J by 5 bases, 8 bases remained unmatched. The CDR3 covers 15 residues. The CDR3 DNA follows: TGTGCCAGCAGTGGGGGGACAGGGAGTCATCAGCCCCAGCATTTT. The encoded protein is CASSGGTGSHQPQHF.

In its sample, this clonotype is medium-sized. This chain links TRBV6-1 with TRBJ1-1; D not certain. Per the germline V gene, CDR1 is MNHNS and CDR2 is SASEGT. CDR3 size: 12 residues. V lost 6 bases to trimming and J lost 11 bases, with 16 bases between them. The CDR3 DNA is TGTGCCAGCAGCCTCTTATTTGGCGTGGCTTTCTTT. The encoded protein is CASSLLFGVAFF.

By proportion, this clonotype is medium-sized (0.01 to 0.1%). The chain uses TRBV5-6 and TRBJ2-7, with a tentative D call TRBD1 (6 bases). There are 13 residues in the CDR3. The germline V and J ends were trimmed by 1 base and 3 bases, with 8 bases remaining between them. The germline CDR1 and CDR2 sequences are SGHDT and YYEEEE. CDR3 nucleotides: TGTGCCAGCAGCTTGTACAGGGACTACGAGCAGTACTTC. This codes for CASSLYRDYEQYF.

This clonotype qualifies as large. This chain uses TRBV18 with TRBJ2-7; 10 nucleotides match TRBD2. The CDR3 is made up of 15 amino acids. Germline trimming cut 3 bases from V and 5 bases from J; bases unmatched to any gene: 7. Germline assignment: CDR1 KGHSH and CDR2 LQKENI. The CDR3 DNA sequence: TGTGCCAGCTCACCCTCCCTAGCGGGAGAGGACGAGCAGTACTTC. Translated, it gives CASSPSLAGEDEQYF.

This clonotype is termed large. The rearrangement joins TRBV18 to TRBJ1-5, with 9 bases aligning to TRBD1. Germline V gives CDR1 KGHSH, CDR2 LQKENI. CDR3 length: 16 amino acids. V trimming: 3 bases; J trimming: 2 bases; junction bases outside the gene matches: 5. The CDR3 here is CASSPGTGLGNQPQHF. CDR3 DNA sequence: TGTGCCAGCTCACCGGGGACAGGGTTGGGCAATCAGCCCCAGCATTTT.

By sample fraction, this clonotype is large. The CDR3 loop reads CASSLDWGQGPQPQHF. The DNA of the CDR3 is TGTGCCAGCAGCCTCGACTGGGGACAGGGTCCTCAGCCCCAGCATTTT. The chain carries TRBV7-9 and TRBJ1-5; the match to TRBD1 covers 9 bases. This CDR3 is built from 16 residues. Germline V CDR1 and CDR2: SEHNR, FQNEAQ (reference sequence). J gave up 6 bases and V 5 bases, and 11 bases lay outside the gene matches.

This clonotype is categorized as large (0.1 to 1%). The genes are TRBV12-3 or TRBV12-4 and TRBJ1-6; 10 nucleotides match TRBD1. The J segment lost 5 bases and the V segment lost 3 bases, leaving 1 base of the junction unmatched. The CDR3 consists of 15 residues. Here the CDR3 DNA reads TGTGCCAGCAGTTTCGGGACAGGGGATAATTCACCCCTCCACTTT. Its protein is CASSFGTGDNSPLHF.

In its sample, this clonotype is medium-sized. The CDR3 spells CASSQRGGLTNYGYTF. CDR3 bases: TGTGCCAGCAGCCAAAGGGGGGGGCTAACTAACTATGGCTACACCTTC. The genes are TRBV3-1 and TRBJ1-2, with a possible D match to TRBD1 (6 bases). The CDR3 has 16 residues. V was pared by 2 bases and J by 0 bases, with 13 bases between. Germline assignment: CDR1 LGHDT and CDR2 YNNKEL (reference sequence).